This T cell receptor beta chain was recorded in a study of TIL therapy for anti-PD-1-resistant metastatic lung cancer (dated by TCRdb to about 2021). For the wider study: Tumors were harvested before any PD-1/PD-L1 blockade; patients then received nivolumab, and those progressing received lymphodepletion, expanded TIL infusion and IL-2. Among the enrolled patients, the median age was roughly 55 years (range roughly 38-75), and the median tumor PD-L1 proportion score was around 5.6%. A median non-synonymous tumor mutation burden of over 1.2 mutations per megabase was determined across the cohort by whole-exome sequencing. T cell receptor beta sequencing of tumor and peripheral blood was used to follow clonotypes across the tumor, the expanded TIL product and serial blood samples. The cohort was predominantly lung adenocarcinoma, with a few EGFR-mutant and two ALK-rearranged tumors, and half of patients were current or former smokers. Paper-wide results and their limitations: Clonotypes from the infused TIL partially replaced the baseline peripheral repertoire and then declined over months, and persistence showed no apparent association with response. The study protocol defined all tumor marker inferences as exploratory. Generalizability was limited because the cohort was highly selected, with more treatment-naive, never-smoker and oncogene-addicted patients included than is typical.

The time point label for this specimen denotes: pre-treatment sample, taken before nivolumab and TIL therapy. A phase I trial run at two centers enrolled adults with stage 4 NSCLC between 2017 and early 2020. The samples were obtained from a phase I trial that was single-arm and open-label and tested tumor-infiltrating lymphocyte therapy combined with nivolumab in advanced non-small cell lung cancer. Blood mononuclear cells were isolated from EDTA tubes by Ficoll gradient and were snap-frozen as pellets, and DNA was extracted with a Qiagen mini-prep kit. A word on this clone: What antigen it recognizes has not been identified. It has no much larger one-base neighbor in the sample; base qualities were not kept.

V and J are truncated by 5 bases and 3 bases respectively, leaving an intervening sequence of 12 bases. The germline V gene gives CDR1 as SGHTA and CDR2 as FQGTGA. The CDR3 measures 14 amino acids from cysteine to phenylalanine. This entry keeps only the CDR3 DNA: 42 bases, framed from base 1. TCR beta CDR3 regions were amplified from genomic DNA by bias-controlled multiplex PCR with the immunoSEQ v3 hsTCRB kit. TCR libraries were sequenced on an Illumina NextSeq 500 to 1.5 million to 2 million read pairs for survey level or 5-6 million for deep level. The source study handled its data this way. Clonality was reported by immunoSEQ Analyzer software, which also assigned V, D and J genes and filtered out non-productive sequences. Repertoires were compared by productive Simpson clonality and by the Morisita overlap index of productive TRB rearrangements between infused TIL and blood. The absolute count of a clonotype in blood was estimated by multiplying the lymphocyte count by the CD3+ fraction and by the productive frequency of the clone. TCRdb provides this immuneACCESS table in a form limited to in-frame rearrangements. Some clones are lacking; in checked studies, under half of them reflect an unresolved V gene, and why the rest are absent is not known. V and J calls and clone size follow that table, whereas D and trimming were derived from the DNA. This sample lists nearly 60,000 clones; around 79% were detected once. 1.8% of the sample is held by the ten biggest clonotypes.

This chain is built from TRBV7-3 and TRBJ2-3; TRBD1 is perhaps the D gene, given 7 matching bases. This TCR was sampled from a person between 25 and 80 years old with non-small cell lung cancer. The source was blood, collected at baseline. The DNA sequence is as follows: TGTGCCAGCAGCCCACAGGGGAGGACAGATACGCAGTATTTT. It is translated as CASSPQGRTDTQYF.